This entry features one T cell receptor (beta chain) sequence. Its antigen is not known. RNA extraction gave at least 5.5 micrograms of total RNA per sample. Primed by a sample-barcoded 5' primer and a J-beta primer mix, a second PCR proceeded for roughly 7 to 11 cycles. Every cDNA molecule carried a tag from a template-switch adaptor bearing 12 random nucleotides. TCRdb re-called the 5' RACE reads through MiXCR, storing one row per CDR3 protein. The sample shows about 680,000 distinct CDR3 sequences, roughly 49% of them seen only once. This sample is part of a study of blood T cells in healthy people across ages. Notes on the study in general: It was the long-lived donors that had more naive CD4+ cells and higher diversity than aged donors.

Germline CDR1 MNHNY, CDR2 SVGAGI (reference sequence). The CDR3 consists of 13 residues. V lost 5 bases, J lost 4 bases, and 11 bases lay in between. Sequences were obtained from blood. The rearrangement joins TRBV6-6 to TRBJ1-2; D is ambiguous. This clonotype was sampled from a woman in her fifties or sixties in good health. The CDR3 DNA follows: TGTGCCAGCAGTCCCGGGGTCTTCTATGGCTACACCTTC. It translates to CASSPGVFYGYTF.